This T cell receptor beta chain was captured in a study of blood T cell repertoires in COVID-19 (dated by TCRdb to about 2020). Looking at the study overall: The collaborator samples originated in the United States, Italy and Spain and spanned the acute and convalescent phases of COVID-19. The material from the prospective study consisted of cDNA or gDNA derived from T cells, B-cell-depleted T cells, or PBMCs. Subjects who had been exposed to COVID-19, were actively infected with it, or had recovered from it provided the deeply sampled blood TCRbeta repertoires that made up the dataset. A freely available public database, intended as a resource for researchers studying the immune response to SARS-CoV-2, is where the repertoires were released. Samples were obtained from the ongoing ImmuneRACE study (first 160 participants) and from over 1,000 subjects provided by 6 global collaborators. The sample metadata nearly always contained a de-identified subject ID, COVID-19 status, age in years and sex. Where HLA class I and class II types were available, the types were taken from metadata supplied by the sample provider, not from assay-based typing. Results and caveats for the whole study, not just this receptor: How much clinical and demographic metadata was included differed by source and by participant, and the metadata was provided uncurated.

TCRbeta CDR3 regions were amplified from genomic DNA by means of the immunoSEQ Assay, a bias-controlled multiplex PCR. As for how the authors treated the data: Nucleated cell counts per sample were estimated from amplification of reference gene primers within the assay. To quantify the absolute abundance of each unique TCRbeta CDR3 rearrangement, sequence reads were collapsed and filtered. For each sample, productive Simpson clonality was calculated as the square root of Simpson's diversity index over productive rearrangements. TCRdb re-hosts the immuneACCESS table, in-frame sequences only. Its copies lack some clones; in the studies checked, an unresolved V gene accounts for under half of them, and the cause for the rest is not known. That table supplies the V and J calls and clone size; D and trimming were determined from the DNA. The sample yields about 80,000 clones; 88% were counted once. The ten largest clonotypes hold 6.5% to 8.5% of the sample.

In the case of this clone: No cognate antigen has been identified for it. No qualities accompany the bases; no much larger clone lies one base away.

Collaborating institutions collected whole blood in K2EDTA tubes following their own protocols. For TCRbeta analysis, collaborator samples were shipped as frozen whole blood, as isolated PBMCs, or as DNA extracted from either sample type. V drops 5 bases and J drops 1 base, leaving 6 bases in between. The cysteine opens and the phenylalanine closes a CDR3 of 13 amino acids. Just CDR3 DNA is preserved here, 39 bases in frame from base 1. Taken from the germline V gene, the CDR1 and CDR2 loops are SGHRS and YFSETQ. Sequencing was done on a sample of peripheral blood. This sequence was found in a woman at least 80 years old with acute or convalescent COVID-19. The chain couples TRBV5-1 to TRBJ1-4, and TRBD1 may be the D gene, going by 6 matching bases. The encoded CDR3 is CASRQGTNEKLFF. In nucleotides, the sequence is TGCGCCAGCAGACAGGGAACTAATGAAAAACTGTTTTTT. Joined to the reference TRBV5-1 and TRBJ1-4 proteins, this CDR3 gives the full variable domain: KAGVTQTPRYLIKTRGQQVTLSCSPISGHRSVSWYQQTPGQGLQFLFEYFSETQRNKGNFPGRFSGRQFSNSRSEMNVSTLELGDSALYLCASRQGTNEKLFFGSGTQLSVL.